The present T cell receptor beta chain was sequenced within a study of blood T cell repertoires in COVID-19. Method: immunoSEQ multiplex PCR; TCRdb's copy keeps in-frame clones and lacks some. This sample carries approximately 300,000 clones, approximately 91% of them seen once, and the ten largest clones take 5% to 5.5%. The study counted Cohort 3 donors as recovered given two negative PCRs, clearance, or symptom resolution. The source of this sequence is a man aged 55 to 70 who had recovered from COVID-19. The sequencing sample was made of PBMCs or T cells enriched from blood (not recorded which).

The chain's CDR3 is CASSLQGTRSYNEQFF. The CDR3, as DNA: TGTGCCAGCAGCCTACAGGGGACTCGCTCCTACAATGAGCAGTTCTTC. V gene TRBV7-2 combines with J gene TRBJ2-1; D perhaps matches TRBD1 (7 bases). Germline V gene data show CDR1 as SGHTA and CDR2 as FQGNSA. V was trimmed by 5 bases and J by 0 bases, leaving 14 bases between them. The CDR3 spans 16 residues.